This T cell receptor (beta chain) came from a study of shared clonotypes between healthy human individuals. Per germline, CDR1 MDHEN and CDR2 SYDVKM. CDR3 size: 14 residues. V was cut by 5 bases and J by 4 bases, with 12 bases left in between. This table comes from immunoSEQ multiplex PCR, and its TCRdb copy is limited to in-frame clones, with some not included. The sample includes some 380,000 clones, about 96% of them seen just once. The J gene is TRBJ1-5, the V gene TRBV28; D remains unclear. The TCR comes from a man aged 25 to 40 in good health. The sample consisted of memory CD8+ T cells sorted from blood. Regarding subset: CD45RO+ cells pooled with CCR7-negative TemRA cells. CDR3 loop: CASSAAQRNQPQHF. The CDR3 region has the DNA TGTGCCAGCAGTGCAGCACAGAGGAATCAGCCCCAGCATTTT.